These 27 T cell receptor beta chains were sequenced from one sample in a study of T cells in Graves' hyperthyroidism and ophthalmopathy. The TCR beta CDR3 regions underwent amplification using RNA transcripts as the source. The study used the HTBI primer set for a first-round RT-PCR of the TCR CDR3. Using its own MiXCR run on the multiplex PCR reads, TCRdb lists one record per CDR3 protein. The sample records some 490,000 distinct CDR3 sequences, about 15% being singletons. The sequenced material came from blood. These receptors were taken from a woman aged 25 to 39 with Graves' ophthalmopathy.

CDR3 sequence reads: CASSLFFWSGQGALGNQPQHF. The DNA of the CDR3 is TGTGCCAGCAGCTTATTCTTTTGGTCGGGACAGGGGGCCTTGGGCAATCAGCCCCAGCATTTT. This sequence joins TRBV7-3 and TRBJ1-5, with 12 bases matching TRBD1. The CDR3 is 21 residues long. Germline V gene data show CDR1 as SGHTA and CDR2 as FQGTGA. V lost 2 bases, J lost 2 bases, and 16 bases stayed unmatched.

CDR3 sequence (DNA): TGTGCCAGCAGTTACGGACTAGCGGGAGGCGTAGATACGCAGTATTTT. This gives the protein CASSYGLAGGVDTQYF. J is TRBJ2-3 and V is TRBV6-2 or TRBV6-3; 14 bases align to TRBD2. CDR3 size: 16 residues. Unmatched junction bases numbered 3, after V lost 2 bases and J lost 5 bases. Germline loops: CDR1 MNHEY, CDR2 SVGEGT.

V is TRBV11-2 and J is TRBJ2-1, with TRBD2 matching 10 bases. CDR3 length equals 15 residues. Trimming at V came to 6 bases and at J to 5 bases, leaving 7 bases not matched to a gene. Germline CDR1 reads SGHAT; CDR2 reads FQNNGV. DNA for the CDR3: TGTGCCAGCAGTGGCCCTAGCGGGAGAGACAATGAGCAGTTCTTC. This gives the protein CASSGPSGRDNEQFF.

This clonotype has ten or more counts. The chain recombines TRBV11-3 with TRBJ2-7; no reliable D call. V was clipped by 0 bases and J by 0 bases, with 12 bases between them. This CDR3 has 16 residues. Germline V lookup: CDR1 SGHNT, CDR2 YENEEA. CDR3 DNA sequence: TGTGCCAGCAGCTTAGATATCAGGCGACTCTCCTACGAGCAGTACTTC. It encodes CASSLDIRRLSYEQYF.

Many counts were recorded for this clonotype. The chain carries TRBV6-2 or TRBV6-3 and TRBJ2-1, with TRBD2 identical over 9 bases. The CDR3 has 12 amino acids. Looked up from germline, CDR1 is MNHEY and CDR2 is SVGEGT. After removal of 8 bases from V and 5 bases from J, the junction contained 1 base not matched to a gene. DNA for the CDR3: TGTGCCAGCCTAGCGGGGAACAATGAGCAGTTCTTC. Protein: CASLAGNNEQFF.

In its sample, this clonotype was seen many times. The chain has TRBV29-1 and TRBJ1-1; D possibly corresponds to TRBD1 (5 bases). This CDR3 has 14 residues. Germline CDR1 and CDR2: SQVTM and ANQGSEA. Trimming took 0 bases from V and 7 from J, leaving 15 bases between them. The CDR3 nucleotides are TGCAGCGTTGAAGATCCCGCAGGGTACCGTGAAGCTTTCTTT. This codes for CSVEDPAGYREAFF.

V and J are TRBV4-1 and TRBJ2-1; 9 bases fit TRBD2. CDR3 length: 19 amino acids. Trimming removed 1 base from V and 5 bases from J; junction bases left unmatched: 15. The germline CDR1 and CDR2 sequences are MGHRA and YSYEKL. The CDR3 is CASSQAPGGSGSVHNEQFF. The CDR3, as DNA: TGCGCCAGCAGCCAAGCCCCTGGGGGTAGCGGGAGCGTACACAATGAGCAGTTCTTC.

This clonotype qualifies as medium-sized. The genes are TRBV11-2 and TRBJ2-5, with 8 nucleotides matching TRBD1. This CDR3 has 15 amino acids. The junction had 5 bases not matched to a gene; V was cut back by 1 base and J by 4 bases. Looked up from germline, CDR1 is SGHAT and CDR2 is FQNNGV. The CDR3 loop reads CASSLGQGAGETQYF. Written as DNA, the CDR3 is TGTGCCAGCAGCTTAGGGCAGGGGGCCGGAGAGACCCAGTACTTC. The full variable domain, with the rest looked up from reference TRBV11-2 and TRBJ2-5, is EAGVAQSPRYKIIEKRQSVAFWCNPISGHATLYWYQQILGQGPKLLIQFQNNGVVDDSQLPKDRFSAERLKGVDSTLKIQPAKLEDSAVYLCASSLGQGAGETQYFGPGTRLLVL.

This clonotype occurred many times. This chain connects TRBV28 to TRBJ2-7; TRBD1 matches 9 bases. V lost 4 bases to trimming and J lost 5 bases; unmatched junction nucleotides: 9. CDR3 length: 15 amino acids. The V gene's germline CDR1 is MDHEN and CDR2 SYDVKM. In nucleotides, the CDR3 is TGTGCCAGCAGTTCCACCGGGACAGGGCGTGACGAGCAGTACTTC. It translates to CASSSTGTGRDEQYF.

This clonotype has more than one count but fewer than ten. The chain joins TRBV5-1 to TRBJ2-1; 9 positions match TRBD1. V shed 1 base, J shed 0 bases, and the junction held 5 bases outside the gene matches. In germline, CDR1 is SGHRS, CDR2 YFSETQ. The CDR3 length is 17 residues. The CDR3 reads CASSLLGQGSSYNEQFF. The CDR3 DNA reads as TGCGCCAGCAGCTTGTTGGGACAGGGAAGCTCCTACAATGAGCAGTTCTTC. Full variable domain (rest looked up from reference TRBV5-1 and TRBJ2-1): KAGVTQTPRYLIKTRGQQVTLSCSPISGHRSVSWYQQTPGQGLQFLFEYFSETQRNKGNFPGRFSGRQFSNSRSEMNVSTLELGDSALYLCASSLLGQGSSYNEQFFGPGTRLTVL.

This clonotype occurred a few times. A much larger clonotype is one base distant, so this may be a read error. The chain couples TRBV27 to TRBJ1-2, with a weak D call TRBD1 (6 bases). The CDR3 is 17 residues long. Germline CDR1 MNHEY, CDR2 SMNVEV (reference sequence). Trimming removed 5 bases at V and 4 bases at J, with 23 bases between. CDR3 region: CASSQAGTRSDFYGYTF. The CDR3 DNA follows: TGTGCCAGCAGTCAAGCGGGGACACGGAGTGATTTCTATGGCTACACCTTC.

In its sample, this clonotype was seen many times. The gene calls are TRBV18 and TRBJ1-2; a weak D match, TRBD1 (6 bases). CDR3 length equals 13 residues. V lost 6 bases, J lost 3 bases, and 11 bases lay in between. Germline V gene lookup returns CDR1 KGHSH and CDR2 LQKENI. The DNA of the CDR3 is TGTGCCAGCTCGCCGGGGACACACTATGGCTACACCTTC. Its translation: CASSPGTHYGYTF.

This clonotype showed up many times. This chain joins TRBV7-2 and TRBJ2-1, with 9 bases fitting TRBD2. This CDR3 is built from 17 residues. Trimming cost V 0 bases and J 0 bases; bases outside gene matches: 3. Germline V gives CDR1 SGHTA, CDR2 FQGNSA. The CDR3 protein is CASSLAEGLASYNEQFF. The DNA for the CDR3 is TGTGCCAGCAGCTTAGCGGAGGGACTAGCCTCCTACAATGAGCAGTTCTTC.

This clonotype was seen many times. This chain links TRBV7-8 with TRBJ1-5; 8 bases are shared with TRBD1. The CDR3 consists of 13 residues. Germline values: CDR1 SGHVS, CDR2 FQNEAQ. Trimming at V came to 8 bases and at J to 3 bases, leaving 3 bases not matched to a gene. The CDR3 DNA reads TGTGCCAGCCGACAGGGGTACAATCAGCCCCAGCATTTT. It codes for CASRQGYNQPQHF. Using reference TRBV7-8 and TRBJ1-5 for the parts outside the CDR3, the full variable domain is GAGVSQSPRYKVAKRGQDVALRCDPISGHVSLFWYQQALGQGPEFLTYFQNEAQLDKSGLPSDRFFAERPEGSVSTLKIQRTQQEDSAVYLCASRQGYNQPQHFGDGTRLSIL.

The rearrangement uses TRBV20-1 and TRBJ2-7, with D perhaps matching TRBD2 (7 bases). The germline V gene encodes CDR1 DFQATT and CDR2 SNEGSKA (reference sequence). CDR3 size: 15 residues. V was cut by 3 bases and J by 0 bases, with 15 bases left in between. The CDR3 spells CSASGGGRLSYEQYF. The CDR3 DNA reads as TGCAGTGCTAGTGGGGGGGGGCGGCTCTCCTACGAGCAGTACTTC.

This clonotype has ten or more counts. This chain's CDR3 is CASSLTSGAGTHEQYF. CDR3 nucleotide sequence: TGTGCCAGCAGTCTTACGTCCGGAGCGGGAACCCACGAGCAGTACTTC. The chain has TRBV27 and TRBJ2-7; 7 nucleotides agree with TRBD2. Germline CDR1 and CDR2: MNHEY and SMNVEV (reference sequence). The CDR3 runs 16 residues. J gave up 5 bases and V 5 bases, and 15 bases lay outside the gene matches.

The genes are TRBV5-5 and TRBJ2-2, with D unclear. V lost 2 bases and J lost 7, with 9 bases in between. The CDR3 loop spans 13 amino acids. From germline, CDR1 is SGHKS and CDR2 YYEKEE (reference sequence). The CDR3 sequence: CASSFAEIGELFF. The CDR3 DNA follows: TGTGCCAGCAGCTTTGCCGAGATCGGGGAGCTGTTTTTT.

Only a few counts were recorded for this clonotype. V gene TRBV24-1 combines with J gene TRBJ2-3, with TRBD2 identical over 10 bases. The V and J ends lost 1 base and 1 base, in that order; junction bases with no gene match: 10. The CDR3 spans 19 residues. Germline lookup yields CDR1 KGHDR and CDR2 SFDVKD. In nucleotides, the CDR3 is TGTGCCACCAGTGATTTCGAGGGCAAAGGGACTAGCGGCACAGATACGCAGTATTTT. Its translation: CATSDFEGKGTSGTDTQYF.

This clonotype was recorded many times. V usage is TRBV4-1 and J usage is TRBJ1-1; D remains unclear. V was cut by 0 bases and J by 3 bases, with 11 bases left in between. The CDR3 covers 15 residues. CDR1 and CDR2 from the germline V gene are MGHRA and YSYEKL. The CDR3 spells CASSQEGGLHTEAFF. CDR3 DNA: TGCGCCAGCAGCCAAGAAGGAGGTCTTCACACTGAAGCTTTCTTT.

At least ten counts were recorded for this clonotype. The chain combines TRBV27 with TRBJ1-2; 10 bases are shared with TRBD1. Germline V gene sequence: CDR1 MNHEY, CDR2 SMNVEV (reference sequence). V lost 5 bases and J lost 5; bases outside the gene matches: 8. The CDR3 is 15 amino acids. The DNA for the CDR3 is TGTGCCAGCAGTGTGACAGGGGGCGCCCTTTATGGCTACACCTTC. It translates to CASSVTGGALYGYTF.

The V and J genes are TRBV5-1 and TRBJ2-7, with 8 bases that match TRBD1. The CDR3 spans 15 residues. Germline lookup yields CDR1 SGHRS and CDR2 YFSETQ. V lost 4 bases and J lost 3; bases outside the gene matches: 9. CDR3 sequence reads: CASSNKQGESYEQYF. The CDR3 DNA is TGCGCCAGCAGCAACAAACAGGGGGAAAGCTACGAGCAGTACTTC.

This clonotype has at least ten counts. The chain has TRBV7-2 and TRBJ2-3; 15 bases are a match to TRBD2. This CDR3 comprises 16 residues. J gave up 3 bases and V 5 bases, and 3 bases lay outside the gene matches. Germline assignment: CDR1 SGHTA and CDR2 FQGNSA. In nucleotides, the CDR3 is TGTGCCAGCAGCGACGGACTAGCGGGAGGGACAGATACGCAGTATTTT. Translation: CASSDGLAGGTDTQYF. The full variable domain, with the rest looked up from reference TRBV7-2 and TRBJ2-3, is GAGVSQSPSNKVTEKGKDVELRCDPISGHTALYWYRQSLGQGLEFLIYFQGNSAPDKSGLPSDRFSAERTGGSVSTLTIQRTQQEDSAVYLCASSDGLAGGTDTQYFGPGTRLTVL.

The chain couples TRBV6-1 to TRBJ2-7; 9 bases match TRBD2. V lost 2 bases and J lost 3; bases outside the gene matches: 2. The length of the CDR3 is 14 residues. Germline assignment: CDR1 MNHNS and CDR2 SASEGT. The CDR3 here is CASSELAGNYEQYF. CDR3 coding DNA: TGTGCCAGCAGTGAACTAGCGGGGAACTACGAGCAGTACTTC.

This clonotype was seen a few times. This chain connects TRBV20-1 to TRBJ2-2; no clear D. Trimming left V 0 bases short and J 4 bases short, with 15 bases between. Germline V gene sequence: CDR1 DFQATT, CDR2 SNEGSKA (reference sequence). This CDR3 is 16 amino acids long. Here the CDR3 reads CSARDWAKKGTGELFF. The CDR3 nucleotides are TGCAGTGCTAGAGATTGGGCCAAAAAGGGCACCGGGGAGCTGTTTTTT.

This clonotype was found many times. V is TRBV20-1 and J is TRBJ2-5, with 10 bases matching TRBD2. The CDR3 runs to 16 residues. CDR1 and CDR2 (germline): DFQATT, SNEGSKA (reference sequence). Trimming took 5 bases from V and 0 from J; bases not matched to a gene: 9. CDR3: CSAGSGLADNQETQYF. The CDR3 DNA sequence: TGCAGTGCTGGATCCGGACTAGCGGACAACCAAGAGACCCAGTACTTC.

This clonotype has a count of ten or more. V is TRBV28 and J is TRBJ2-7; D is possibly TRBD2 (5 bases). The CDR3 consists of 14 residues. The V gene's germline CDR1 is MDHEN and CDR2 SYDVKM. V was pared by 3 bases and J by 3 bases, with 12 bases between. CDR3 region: CASSFNGIYYEQYF. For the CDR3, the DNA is TGTGCCAGCAGTTTTAACGGGATATACTACGAGCAGTACTTC. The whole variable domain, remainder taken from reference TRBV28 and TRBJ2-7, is DVKVTQSSRYLVKRTGEKVFLECVQDMDHENMFWYRQDPGLGLRLIYFSYDVKMKEKGDIPEGYSVSREKKERFSLILESASTNQTSMYLCASSFNGIYYEQYFGPGTRLTVT.

This chain's CDR3 is CASSLTGESQDTQYF. CDR3 nucleotide sequence: TGTGCCAGCAGTTTAACTGGAGAATCTCAAGATACGCAGTATTTT. The chain links TRBV28 to TRBJ2-3, with D uncertain. V dropped 2 bases and J dropped 5 bases, with 14 bases sitting between them. CDR1 and CDR2 (germline): MDHEN, SYDVKM. The CDR3 runs to 15 residues.